This is a list of T cell receptor beta chains from one sample in a study of beta chain features in type 1 diabetes. Some clones are missing from TCRdb's copy, which holds only in-frame ones; the method was immunoSEQ multiplex PCR. The sample consists of hundreds of thousands of clones, approximately 10% of them appearing once. Sequencing was performed on naive CD4+ T cells from blood. The receptors derive from a woman in her thirties in good health. Each CDR3 is given with its conserved first and last residue. D genes are given only for firm matches. Expanded clones get a size class; other rows say once, few or many, or leave the size out.

TRBV5-6,TRBJ1-5,few,TRBD1,TGTGCCAGCAGCCCGGGACAGCCCGGAGATCAGCCCCAGCATTTT,CASSPGQPGDQPQHF
TRBV25-1,TRBJ2-7,NA,NA,TGTGCCAGCAGTAACAGCCGGGGGCAGTACTTC,CASSNSRGQYF
TRBV16,TRBJ1-5,NA,NA,TGTGCCAGCACCCCGATTGAGAACCAGCCCCAGCATTTT,CASTPIENQPQHF
TRBV5-1,TRBJ2-1,few,NA,TGCGCCAGCAGCTTGCGCGGATACAATGAGCAGTTCTTC,CASSLRGYNEQFF
TRBV7-3,TRBJ2-5,few,TRBD2,TGTGCCAGCAGCTTTGGACTAGCGGGAGTGATTCAAGAGACCCAGTACTTC,CASSFGLAGVIQETQYF
TRBV5-5,TRBJ2-5,few,NA,TGTGCCAGCAGCCCCGGAGAACAGGGCCACCAAGAGACCCAGTACTTC,CASSPGEQGHQETQYF
TRBV7-9,TRBJ2-3,few,TRBD1,TGTGCCAGCAGTCCTAGGACAGGGGGCACAGATACGCAGTATTTT,CASSPRTGGTDTQYF
TRBV19,TRBJ2-1,few,NA,TGTGCCACCTGCAGCGCGAGCTCCTACAATGAGCAGTTCTTC,CATCSASSYNEQFF
TRBV4-2,TRBJ2-1,NA,NA,TGTGCCAGCAGCCAGTCAGTTTTCGCCAATGAGCAGTTCTTC,CASSQSVFANEQFF
TRBV7-2,TRBJ2-3,few,TRBD2,TGTGCCAGCAGCTTTGTGGCTAGCGGGAGTCTAGCAGATACGCAGTATTTT,CASSFVASGSLADTQYF
TRBV28,TRBJ2-1,NA,TRBD2,TGTGCCAGCATCGGCGGGGGAGATTCCGGTGAGCAGTTCTTC,CASIGGGDSGEQFF
TRBV6-5,TRBJ1-2,few,NA,TGTGCCAGTACACCGACTTTGGGACAAGCCTATGGCTACACCTTC,CASTPTLGQAYGYTF
TRBV5-8,TRBJ1-3,NA,NA,TGTGCCAGCAACAACGGGTTCACTGGAAACACCATATATTTT,CASNNGFTGNTIYF
TRBV18,TRBJ2-7,few,NA,TGTGCCAGCTCACCCCAATACGAGCAGTACTTC,CASSPQYEQYF
TRBV30,TRBJ2-1,NA,TRBD2,TGTGCCTGGAGGGCGGGACTAGCTGTCAGCTCCTACAATGAGCAGTTCTTC,CAWRAGLAVSSYNEQFF
TRBV7-7,TRBJ2-2,NA,TRBD1,TGTGCTAGCGGGACAGGGGTTACCGGGGAGCTGTTTTTT,CASGTGVTGELFF
TRBV19,TRBJ2-7,NA,TRBD1,TGTGCCAGTAGTATCCGCGACAGGGGCCACGAGCAGTACTTC,CASSIRDRGHEQYF
TRBV11-2,TRBJ2-3,NA,NA,TGTGCCAGCAGCGCACAACTAGTGATGCAGTATTTT,CASSAQLVMQYF
TRBV29-1,TRBJ1-2,NA,TRBD1,TGCAGCGTTGTGGACAGGGGTTTCGGCTACACCTTC,CSVVDRGFGYTF
TRBV7-2,TRBJ2-1,few,TRBD2,TGTGCCAGCAGCTCGTATTCTCGGGCTAGCGGATACAATGAGCAGTTCTTC,CASSSYSRASGYNEQFF
TRBV5-6,TRBJ2-1,few,NA,TGTGCCAGCAGCCGCGTCGGTGAGCAGTTCTTC,CASSRVGEQFF
TRBV4-3,TRBJ1-4,NA,NA,TGCGCCAGCAGCCAAGAGCCACAGGGTACAACTAATGAAAAACTGTTTTTT,CASSQEPQGTTNEKLFF
TRBV10-3,TRBJ1-1,few,NA,TGTGCCATCAGGTGGGAGGAGAACACTGAAGCTTTCTTT,CAIRWEENTEAFF
TRBV28,TRBJ2-3,few,TRBD2,TGTGCCAGCAGTCCCGCCCGGACTAGCGGGAGTGGGACAGATACGCAGTATTTT,CASSPARTSGSGTDTQYF
TRBV9,TRBJ2-1,few,TRBD2,TGTGCCAGCAGCGTAGTAGGCGGGAGCTCCTACAATGAGCAGTTCTTC,CASSVVGGSSYNEQFF
TRBV7-9,TRBJ2-5,NA,NA,TGTGCCAGCAGCTTAGAGACAGCGTCAGAGGCCCAGTACTTC,CASSLETASEAQYF
TRBV7-2,TRBJ1-3,NA,TRBD1,TGTGCCAGCAGCATACAGGGGGCAGGTGGAAACACCATATATTTT,CASSIQGAGGNTIYF
TRBV27,TRBJ2-2,NA,NA,TGTGCCAGCAGTAGGGCTAGCGTGACCCCCGGGGAGCTGTTTTTT,CASSRASVTPGELFF